Given below is one T cell receptor (beta chain) in context. This clone's antigen is unknown. It has no much larger one-base neighbor in the sample; base qualities were not kept. The CDR3 measures 16 amino acids from cysteine to phenylalanine. Of all the DNA, just the CDR3 is kept, 48 bases in frame from base 1. V is cut by 0 bases and J by 8 bases, and the space between the germline ends is 16 bases. CDR1 and CDR2 were assigned from the germline V gene as SGHVS and FNYEAQ. These data belong to a study of shared clonotypes between healthy human individuals (dated by TCRdb to 2020 to 2021). About the full investigation: Three men and a couple of women, aged 18 to 49 years, made up the cohort. Per donor, three plates each were used for CD4 naive and CD4 memory, two for CD8 naive, and one for CD8 memory. To estimate repertoire size and how much clonotype sharing occurs between individuals, the study deeply sequenced the blood TCR repertoires of several healthy adults. Libraries were prepared and TCR repertoires were sequenced by different laboratories using diverse techniques, in order to increase sequencing depth and limit assay-specific biases. Per donor, leukapheresis produced somewhere between about 0.8 and 9 billion PBMCs.

Healthy HIV-negative adults with no recently reported acute infections or vaccinations were included as donors. All donors were Caucasian adults living in Nashville, Tennessee, USA. CD4+ T cells were enriched by magnetic negative selection; naive cells were then positively selected on CD45RA, and the negative fraction formed the memory subset. Blood was collected by leukapheresis, and PBMCs were isolated by Ficoll-Histopaque density gradient centrifugation and then cryopreserved in liquid nitrogen vapor phase. Analytical flow cytometry was used to check the purity and quantity of every magnetically sorted T cell population. Each sorted fraction had its genomic DNA isolated and then quantified by UV absorbance on a Nanodrop 2000c. TCR CDR3 regions were amplified from genomic DNA by multiplex PCR using the deep immunoSEQ assay. Extracted genomic DNA from each cell subset was distributed evenly across all wells of several immunoSEQ 96-well plates, and each plate was treated as a replicate. Each replicate PCR for sorted subsets received roughly 0.2 ug genomic DNA, equal to around 32,000 T cell genomes. The purified libraries were quantified using a Qubit 3.0 fluorometer, sized with a Bioanalyzer 2100, and then quantified again using the KAPA Library Quantification kit. A separate single-read 150-cycle Illumina NextSeq 550 flow cell was used to sequence each immunoSEQ 96-well plate. The paper's data handling went like this. Because only junctional sequences without quality scores were contained in the immunoSEQ output, filtering matching that applied to full-length reads could not be performed. Sequences were annotated with PyIR, a Python wrapper for IgBLAST v1.9, using IMGT germline references to assign V/J genes and CDR3. Reads with weak V/J assignments (E-value above 1e-6), missing CDR3, stop codons, out-of-frame junctions, or ambiguous translated residues were removed. V3J clonotypes were defined as sequences sharing the same inferred V gene, J gene, and CDR3 amino acid sequence. To compute the percentage overlap between repertoires, the number of shared unique clonotypes was divided by the size of the smaller repertoire. Repertoire richness was assessed with RTK rarefaction, the Chao1 estimator, and Recon v2.1 estimates of unobserved clonotypes. Generation probabilities for all TCRbeta clonotypes obtained by the gDNA method from a few donors were computed using OLGA. In its TCRdb copy, this immuneACCESS table keeps in-frame sequences only and misses some clones. Where compared with another copy, unresolved V genes explain less than half of these, and the others have no known cause. That table gives V, J and clone size, and the DNA gave D and trimming. In this sample the table shows 1.4 million or so clones, approximately 98.5% of which occur a single time. About 0.4% of the sample belongs to the ten largest clones.

Study-wide findings and limitations: Compared with non-shared clonotypes, clonotypes shared by all four sorted-subset donors had higher generation probabilities. Even with the large sequencing depth, rarefaction of the sorted-subset datasets indicated that sequencing was incomplete. Sampling was limited to blood, and TCR repertoires in tissue likely differ from TCR repertoires in blood. Across a few donors, approximately 5% of naive CD4, approximately 3.5% of naive CD8, around 2.5% of memory CD4, and approximately 0.4% of memory CD8 clonotypes were shared. Because the study included a small number of donors, the genetic and exposure-history diversity represented was limited. Naive subsets generally had larger estimated clonotype richness than memory subsets did. Pairwise subsampling led to the expectation that sequencing depth would affect the degree of clonotype sharing among donors.

The clonotype comes from a man aged 30 to 45 in good health. The chain is encoded by TRBV7-6 joined to TRBJ2-2, with the D gene call left open. Sequencing used naive CD4+ T cells sorted from blood. The cell subset or site tag for this specimen amounts to: CD45RA+ positively selected. The DNA sequence follows: TGTGCCAGCAGCTTAGCGCAGGCCGCGTCTGTAGGGGAGCTGTTTTTT. Translated, this gives CASSLAQAASVGELFF.